Each of the 28 T cell receptor beta chains below was sequenced from the same sample in a study of siplizumab effects on memory and regulatory T cells. Profiling relied on immunoSEQ multiplex PCR, and the TCRdb table lists in-frame clones only, not all of them. The top ten clones hold around 0.73% of a sample with approximately 100,000 clones, around 90% of them seen once. The sequenced sample was Tregs sorted from blood. These receptors were taken from a human donor in good health.

The chain is built from TRBV10-1 and TRBJ2-3; TRBD1 aligns across 8 bases. V shed 4 bases, J shed 1 base, and the junction held 19 bases outside the gene matches. Per the germline V gene, CDR1 is WNHNN and CDR2 is SYGVQD (reference sequence). The CDR3 extends over 20 amino acids. The CDR3 sequence is CASSGSPGTGTSWGTDTQYF. The CDR3, as DNA: TGCGCCAGCAGTGGGAGTCCCGGGACAGGAACCTCCTGGGGCACAGATACGCAGTATTTT.

The gene calls are TRBV5-4 and TRBJ2-1; tentative D call: TRBD1 (6 bases). The CDR3 sequence is 14 residues long. V was trimmed by 1 base and J by 5 bases, leaving 10 bases between them. Germline V gives CDR1 SGHNT, CDR2 YYREEE (reference sequence). CDR3 DNA: TGTGCCAGCAGCTTGCAGGGGCGCGACAATGAGCAGTTCTTC. The encoded protein is CASSLQGRDNEQFF.

This chain joins TRBV18 and TRBJ1-2; tentative D call: TRBD1 (6 bases). This CDR3 is built from 16 residues. Germline-derived CDR1 and CDR2 are KGHSH and LQKENI. Trimming cost V 5 bases and J 3 bases, with 19 bases left between them. The CDR3 nucleotides read TGTGCCAGCTCAACACAAATTACAGGGACCGACTATGGCTACACCTTC. This translates into CASSTQITGTDYGYTF. The full variable domain, completed using reference TRBV18 and TRBJ1-2, is NAGVMQNPRHLVRRRGQEARLRCSPMKGHSHVYWYRQLPEEGLKFMVYLQKENIIDESGMPKERFSAEFPKEGPSILRIQQVVRGDSAAYFCASSTQITGTDYGYTFGSGTRLTVV.

The chain couples TRBV19 to TRBJ1-1, with D unresolved. Trimming shortened V by 1 base and J by 1 base, and 4 bases separated the two germline ends. The CDR3 has 13 residues. The germline gives CDR1 LNHDA, CDR2 SQIVND (reference sequence). CDR3 in DNA: TGTGCCAGTAGTATAGGGGAGAACACTGAAGCTTTCTTT. It yields the protein CASSIGENTEAFF.

This clone was seen once. The J gene is TRBJ1-1, the V gene TRBV19; D is unclear. V was clipped by 0 bases and J by 4 bases, with 12 bases between them. There are 15 residues in the CDR3. Germline CDR1 and CDR2: LNHDA and SQIVND (reference sequence). The CDR3 region has the DNA TGTGCCAGTAGTATAGAGAGGAGGGTTGTCACTGAAGCTTTCTTT. Translating gives CASSIERRVVTEAFF.

The gene calls are TRBV18 and TRBJ1-5; the D gene is possibly TRBD1 (6 bases). V lost 3 bases and J 2 bases, leaving 14 bases between the germline ends. In germline, CDR1 is KGHSH, CDR2 LQKENI. The CDR3 has 16 amino acids. CDR3 amino acids: CASSPSRGTGNQPQHF. The CDR3 region has the DNA TGTGCCAGCTCACCGTCCAGGGGTACGGGCAATCAGCCCCAGCATTTT.

The gene calls are TRBV7-9 and TRBJ1-1; D ambiguous. Trimming left V 5 bases short and J 1 base short, with 8 bases between. The CDR3 consists of 13 residues. CDR1 and CDR2 from the germline V gene are SEHNR and FQNEAQ (reference sequence). CDR3 nucleotide sequence: TGTGCCAGCAGCCGCCGGGGGAACACTGAAGCTTTCTTT. It is translated as CASSRRGNTEAFF.

This chain connects TRBV18 to TRBJ2-3; 7 bases fit TRBD2. The CDR3 is 14 residues long. V gave up 2 bases and J gave up 5 bases; unmatched junction bases: 4. CDR1 is KGHSH and CDR2 is LQKENI in the germline V gene. CDR3 residues: CASSPGLGGDTQYF. The CDR3 nucleotides read TGTGCCAGCTCACCAGGACTAGGAGGAGATACGCAGTATTTT.

The V gene is TRBV28, the J gene TRBJ2-7; D is ambiguous. The V end was cut by 4 bases, the J end by 7 bases, with 11 bases between. Germline CDR1 is MDHEN and CDR2 is SYDVKM. This CDR3 spans 12 amino acids. The CDR3 DNA sequence: TGTGCCAGCAGTTCCCCCCGTAGGGAGCAGTACTTC. Encoded protein: CASSSPRREQYF. Combining the CDR3 with reference TRBV28 and TRBJ2-7 gives the whole variable domain DVKVTQSSRYLVKRTGEKVFLECVQDMDHENMFWYRQDPGLGLRLIYFSYDVKMKEKGDIPEGYSVSREKKERFSLILESASTNQTSMYLCASSSPRREQYFGPGTRLTVT.

This clone was detected only a few times. The chain carries TRBV5-6 and TRBJ1-6; possibly TRBD1 for D (5 bases). V was pared by 7 bases and J by 9 bases, with 17 bases between. Germline V CDR1 and CDR2: SGHDT, YYEEEE. The CDR3 totals 14 residues. The CDR3 region is CASSTGTAGSPLHF. DNA for the CDR3: TGTGCCAGCTCAACCGGGACTGCCGGTTCACCCCTCCACTTT.

This chain links TRBV13 with TRBJ2-7, with 8 nucleotides matching TRBD2. Trimming at V came to 3 bases and at J to 5 bases, leaving 12 bases not matched to a gene. The CDR3 has 16 amino acids. The germline gives CDR1 PRHDT, CDR2 FYEKMQ (reference sequence). In nucleotides, the CDR3 is TGTGCCAGCAGCTTGTATAACCGGGAGGGCCTCGACGAGCAGTACTTC. Protein sequence: CASSLYNREGLDEQYF.

The chain is built from TRBV30 and TRBJ2-1; D unclear. Looked up from germline, CDR1 is GTSNPN and CDR2 is SVGIG (reference sequence). This CDR3 is 15 amino acids long. The V gene lost 3 bases and the J gene lost 4 bases, with 16 bases spanning the gap. CDR3 sequence: CAWSPIYRRYNEQFF. The CDR3 DNA reads as TGTGCCTGGAGCCCGATTTATCGGAGATACAATGAGCAGTTCTTC.

The chain employs TRBV5-4 and TRBJ1-4; perhaps TRBD1 as D (5 bases). This CDR3 is 13 amino acids long. Looked up from germline, CDR1 is SGHNT and CDR2 is YYREEE (reference sequence). Trimming cost V 4 bases and J 7 bases, with 11 bases left between them. The chain's CDR3 is CASSMGLGEKLFF. The CDR3 bases are TGTGCCAGCAGCATGGGACTGGGTGAAAAACTGTTTTTT. Together with reference TRBV5-4 and TRBJ1-4, the CDR3 gives the full variable domain: ETGVTQSPTHLIKTRGQQVTLRCSSQSGHNTVSWYQQALGQGPQFIFQYYREEENGRGNFPPRFSGLQFPNYSSELNVNALELDDSALYLCASSMGLGEKLFFGSGTQLSVL.

This rearrangement joins TRBV5-1 to TRBJ2-1; TRBD2 matches at 12 bases. The V segment lost 1 base and the J segment 6 bases; nucleotides outside the gene matches: 8. Germline V gene data show CDR1 as SGHRS and CDR2 as YFSETQ. The CDR3 is 17 amino acids. CDR3 nucleotides: TGCGCCAGCAGCTTGCGACTAGCGGGGGTCGCAATCAATGAGCAGTTCTTC. Its translation: CASSLRLAGVAINEQFF.

This sequence joins TRBV19 and TRBJ1-1; possibly TRBD1 for D (6 bases). V lost 4 bases and J lost 4, with 16 bases in between. CDR1 is LNHDA and CDR2 is SQIVND in the germline V gene (reference sequence). The CDR3 has 15 residues. This CDR3 is CASSTQTQGITEAFF. The CDR3 DNA follows: TGTGCCAGTAGTACACAAACACAGGGTATCACTGAAGCTTTCTTT.

Here the CDR3 reads CASRGTEAFF. CDR3 DNA sequence: TGTGCCAGCAGGGGCACTGAAGCTTTCTTT. This rearrangement joins TRBV5-4 to TRBJ1-1; no firm D call. Germline V CDR1 and CDR2: SGHNT, YYREEE (reference sequence). The length of the CDR3 is 10 residues. Between the trimmed V and J ends, which lost 5 bases and 4 bases, there was a span of 3 bases.

This clone has just one count. The chain couples TRBV5-5 to TRBJ2-7; D ambiguous. The germline V gene encodes CDR1 SGHKS and CDR2 YYEKEE (reference sequence). V shed 0 bases and J shed 9 bases, with 7 bases lying between them. The CDR3 has 11 residues. The CDR3: CASSLGLGQYF. CDR3 DNA: TGTGCCAGCAGCTTGGGCCTCGGGCAGTACTTC.

V and J are TRBV19 and TRBJ2-5, with TRBD2 identical over 11 bases. The germline V gene encodes CDR1 LNHDA and CDR2 SQIVND (reference sequence). The trim removed 5 bases at V and 4 bases at J, leaving 6 bases unmatched. The CDR3 consists of 15 residues. CDR3 protein: CASSRPGTSGETQYF. For the CDR3, the DNA is TGTGCCAGTAGTCGACCAGGGACTAGCGGAGAGACCCAGTACTTC.

This clone was seen more than once but under ten times. The rearrangement joins TRBV5-1 to TRBJ2-7; 15 positions match TRBD2. CDR3 length: 16 residues. Germline lookup yields CDR1 SGHRS and CDR2 YFSETQ. V was pared by 4 bases and J by 7 bases, with 9 bases of the junction left unmatched. CDR3 in amino acids: CASSQGLAGGEGEQYF. The CDR3 DNA reads TGCGCCAGCAGCCAGGGACTAGCGGGGGGAGAGGGAGAGCAGTACTTC.

The J gene is TRBJ2-2, the V gene TRBV7-9, with 9 bases identical to TRBD1. The length of the CDR3 is 17 residues. Germline CDR1 reads SEHNR; CDR2 reads FQNEAQ (reference sequence). Germline trimming cut 5 bases from V and 0 bases from J; bases unmatched to any gene: 7. CDR3 protein: CASSVRRQGANTGELFF. As DNA, the CDR3 is TGTGCCAGCAGCGTAAGGAGACAGGGGGCGAACACCGGGGAGCTGTTTTTT.

The V and J genes are TRBV29-1 and TRBJ1-4; no clear D gene. The V end was cut by 2 bases, the J end by 13 bases, with 11 bases between. There are 11 residues in the CDR3. From germline, CDR1 is SQVTM and CDR2 ANQGSEA. CDR3 amino acids: CSVEKGGGLFF. The CDR3 coding sequence is TGCAGCGTTGAAAAAGGAGGCGGACTGTTTTTT.

The genes are TRBV21-1 and TRBJ2-3; the listed D gene, TRBD2, was not tested against the DNA. TRBV21-1 is flagged as a pseudogene. The CDR3 extends over 10 amino acids. CDR3 nucleotide sequence: TGTGCCAGCCCGCTAGGTACGCAGTATTTT. Encoded protein: CASPLGTQYF.

The chain links TRBV7-9 to TRBJ1-2; 7 nucleotides agree with TRBD1. After removal of 1 base from V and 4 bases from J, the junction contained 6 bases not matched to a gene. The CDR3 consists of 15 residues. Germline CDR1 reads SEHNR; CDR2 reads FQNEAQ (reference sequence). The CDR3 DNA reads TGTGCCAGCAGCTTAGGACAGGGCAACCTCTATGGCTACACCTTC. Translation: CASSLGQGNLYGYTF. The whole variable domain, remainder taken from reference TRBV7-9 and TRBJ1-2, is DTGVSQNPRHKITKRGQNVTFRCDPISEHNRLYWYRQTLGQGPEFLTYFQNEAQLEKSRLLSDRFSAERPKGSFSTLEIQRTEQGDSAMYLCASSLGQGNLYGYTFGSGTRLTVV.

The chain joins TRBV10-3 to TRBJ2-7; 8 bases map to TRBD2. Losses at the gene ends were 10 bases for V and 2 bases for J; bases not matched to a gene: 10. CDR1 ENHRY and CDR2 SYGVKD come from the germline V gene. The CDR3 runs 14 residues. The CDR3 DNA is TGTGCCACCGGGGGGGTCGGGACGACCTACGAGCAGTACTTC. Amino acids: CATGGVGTTYEQYF.

The rearrangement joins TRBV6-4 to TRBJ1-5; D is possibly TRBD1 (6 bases). V lost 6 bases, J lost 2 bases, and 17 bases lay in between. CDR3 size: 16 residues. Germline V lookup: CDR1 MRHNA, CDR2 SNTAGT. DNA for the CDR3: TGTGCCAGCAGACCCCGGACAGACTTGGGCAATCAGCCCCAGCATTTT. It specifies CASRPRTDLGNQPQHF.

This sequence joins TRBV6-1 and TRBJ2-7, with D perhaps assigned TRBD1 or TRBD2 (5 bases each). The V end lost 10 bases, the J end lost 3 bases, and 16 bases lay between the germline ends. CDR3 length: 13 amino acids. The germline gives CDR1 MNHNS, CDR2 SASEGT. The CDR3 DNA reads TGTGCCACCTGCCCGGGGACGGGCTACGAGCAGTACTTC. It codes for CATCPGTGYEQYF.

The V and J genes are TRBV7-8 and TRBJ1-3; D possibly corresponds to TRBD1 (5 bases). V lost 3 bases, J lost 2 bases, and 14 bases lay in between. The CDR3 runs 16 residues. Looked up from germline, CDR1 is SGHVS and CDR2 is FQNEAQ. The CDR3 loop is CASSFSIQGTGNTIYF. CDR3 coding DNA: TGTGCCAGCAGCTTCTCAATCCAGGGAACTGGAAACACCATATATTTT.

The rearrangement links TRBV4-2 to TRBJ2-6; no firm D call. The germline V gene encodes CDR1 LGHNA and CDR2 YNFKEQ. This CDR3 is 13 amino acids long. Trimming removed 6 bases from V and 0 bases from J, with 3 bases in between. The CDR3 DNA follows: TGTGCCAGCAGTGACTCTGGGGCCAACGTCCTGACTTTC. Translating gives CASSDSGANVLTF.